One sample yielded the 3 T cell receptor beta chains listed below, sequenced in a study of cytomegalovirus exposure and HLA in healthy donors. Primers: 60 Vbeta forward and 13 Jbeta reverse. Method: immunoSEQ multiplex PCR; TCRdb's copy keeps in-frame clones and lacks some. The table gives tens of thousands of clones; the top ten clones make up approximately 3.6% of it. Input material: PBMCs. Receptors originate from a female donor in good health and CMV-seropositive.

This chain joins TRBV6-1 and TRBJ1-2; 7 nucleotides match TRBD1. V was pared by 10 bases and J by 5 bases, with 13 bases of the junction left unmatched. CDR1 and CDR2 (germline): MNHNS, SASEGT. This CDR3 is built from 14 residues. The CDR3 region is CATKGQLFEYGYTF. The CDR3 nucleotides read TGTGCCACCAAGGGACAGCTTTTTGAATATGGCTACACCTTC.

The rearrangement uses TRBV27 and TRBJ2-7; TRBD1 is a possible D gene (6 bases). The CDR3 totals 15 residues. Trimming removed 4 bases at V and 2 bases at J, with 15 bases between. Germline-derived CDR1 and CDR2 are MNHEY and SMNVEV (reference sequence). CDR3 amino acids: CASSSPGASTYEQYF. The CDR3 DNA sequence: TGTGCCAGCAGTTCTCCAGGGGCGTCAACCTACGAGCAGTACTTC.

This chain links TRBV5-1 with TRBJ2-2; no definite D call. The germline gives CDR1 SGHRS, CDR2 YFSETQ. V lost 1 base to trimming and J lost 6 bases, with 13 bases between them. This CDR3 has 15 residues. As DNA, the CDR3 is TGCGCCAGCAGCTTGTCCCTCAGTCCGTCCGGGGAGCTGTTTTTT. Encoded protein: CASSLSLSPSGELFF. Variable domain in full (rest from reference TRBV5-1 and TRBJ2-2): KAGVTQTPRYLIKTRGQQVTLSCSPISGHRSVSWYQQTPGQGLQFLFEYFSETQRNKGNFPGRFSGRQFSNSRSEMNVSTLELGDSALYLCASSLSLSPSGELFFGEGSRLTVL.